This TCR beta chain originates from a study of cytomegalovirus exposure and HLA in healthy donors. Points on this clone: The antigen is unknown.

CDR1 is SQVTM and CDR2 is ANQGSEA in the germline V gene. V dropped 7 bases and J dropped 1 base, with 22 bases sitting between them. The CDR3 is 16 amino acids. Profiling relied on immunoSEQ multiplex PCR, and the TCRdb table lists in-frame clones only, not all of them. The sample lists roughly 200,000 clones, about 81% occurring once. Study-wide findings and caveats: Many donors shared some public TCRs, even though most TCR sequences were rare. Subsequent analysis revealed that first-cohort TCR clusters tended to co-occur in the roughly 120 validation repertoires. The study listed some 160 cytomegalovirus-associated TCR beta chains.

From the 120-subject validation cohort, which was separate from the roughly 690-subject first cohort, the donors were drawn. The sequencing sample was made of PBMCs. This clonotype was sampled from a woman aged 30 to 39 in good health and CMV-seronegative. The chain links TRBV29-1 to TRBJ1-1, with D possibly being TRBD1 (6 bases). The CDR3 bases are TGCAGCGCCCATACTCCGCGGACAGCTTCGAACACTGAAGCTTTCTTT. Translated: CSAHTPRTASNTEAFF.